This T cell receptor (beta chain) was identified in a study of blood T cell repertoires in COVID-19. Across the study: Collection of acute and convalescent COVID-19 samples took place in the United States, Italy and Spain. Nucleic acid was either cDNA or gDNA, and it came from T cells, B-cell-depleted T cells, or PBMCs.

In the authors' methods: Amplifying reference gene primers gave estimates of nucleated cell counts. Assay: immunoSEQ multiplex PCR; the TCRdb copy retains only in-frame clones and omits some. Clonal size and the V and J genes are those of that table, whereas D and trimming came from the DNA. The repertoire includes 150,000 to 200,000 clones, around 72% of them detected once, and 2.5% to 3.5% sits in the top ten. The CDR3 extends over 15 amino acids. CDR1 is SGHRS and CDR2 is YFSETQ in the germline V gene. With V trimmed by 4 bases and J by 4 bases, 4 bases remained unmatched. The genes are TRBV5-1 and TRBJ2-3; the match to TRBD2 covers 12 bases. The sample was peripheral blood. This TCR was sampled from a woman older than 75 with acute or convalescent COVID-19. CDR3 region: CASSPLAGGPDTQYF. Here the CDR3 DNA reads TGCGCCAGCAGCCCTCTAGCGGGAGGGCCAGATACGCAGTATTTT.